Below are 21 T cell receptor beta chains sequenced from a single sample in a study of shared clonotypes between healthy human individuals. Libraries were prepared by immunoSEQ multiplex PCR; TCRdb keeps only in-frame clonotypes and omits some of them. The table lists approximately 810,000 clones, 92% of them singletons. CD8 cells regarded as naive lacked CD45RO, were positively chosen for CCR7, and omitted terminally differentiated effector memory CD45RA+ cells. The specimen sequenced was naive CD8+ T cells sorted from blood. These receptors were collected from a man younger than 40 in good health.

This chain connects TRBV7-9 to TRBJ2-7, with no clear D. The CDR3 has 17 residues. Looked up from germline, CDR1 is SEHNR and CDR2 is FQNEAQ (reference sequence). Trimming shortened V by 4 bases and J by 5 bases, and 24 bases separated the two germline ends. The CDR3 here is CASSSRHPFFPFDEQYF. The CDR3, as DNA: TGTGCCAGCAGCTCCAGGCACCCCTTTTTCCCGTTTGACGAGCAGTACTTC.

V and J are TRBV29-1 and TRBJ2-7, with TRBD1 identical over 7 bases. CDR3 size: 12 residues. Germline V gives CDR1 SQVTM, CDR2 ANQGSEA. After removal of 7 bases from V and 4 bases from J, the junction contained 7 bases not matched to a gene. In DNA, the CDR3 is TGCAGCGCCGAGGGGGCTGAATACGAGCAGTACTTC. It specifies CSAEGAEYEQYF.

The V gene is TRBV7-9, the J gene TRBJ2-7; D perhaps matches TRBD1 (6 bases). The CDR3 has 13 residues. V was cut by 8 bases and J by 7 bases, with 18 bases left in between. The germline V gene encodes CDR1 SEHNR and CDR2 FQNEAQ (reference sequence). CDR3 residues: CASQPPDRREQYF. The CDR3 nucleotides read TGTGCCAGCCAACCCCCGGACAGACGTGAGCAGTACTTC.

The rearrangement joins TRBV7-9 to TRBJ2-7; D is perhaps TRBD2 (6 bases). The CDR3 runs to 12 residues. Trimming took off 8 bases at V and 3 bases at J, with 11 bases between the two ends. Germline V gene sequence: CDR1 SEHNR, CDR2 FQNEAQ (reference sequence). CDR3 in amino acids: CASDGDFYEQYF. The CDR3 DNA sequence: TGTGCCAGCGACGGGGACTTCTACGAGCAGTACTTC.

V gene TRBV25-1 combines with J gene TRBJ2-3; D is possibly TRBD2 (5 bases). Germline-derived CDR1 and CDR2 are MGHDK and SYGVNS. This CDR3 is 13 amino acids long. V was pared by 5 bases and J by 6 bases, with 12 bases between. The CDR3 bases are TGTGCCAGCAGTAGAACTAGTGCGGATACGCAGTATTTT. Its protein is CASSRTSADTQYF.

This rearrangement joins TRBV27 to TRBJ2-7, with a possible D match to TRBD2 (5 bases). This CDR3 spans 15 amino acids. CDR1 MNHEY and CDR2 SMNVEV come from the germline V gene (reference sequence). The V gene lost 6 bases and the J gene lost 3 bases, with 18 bases spanning the gap. The CDR3 reads CASSLSFSGFYEQYF. The CDR3 coding sequence is TGTGCCAGCAGCCTATCTTTTTCGGGATTCTACGAGCAGTACTTC.

This rearrangement joins TRBV5-6 to TRBJ2-1, with a possible D match to TRBD2 (6 bases). Germline-derived CDR1 and CDR2 are SGHDT and YYEEEE. The CDR3 has 15 amino acids. The V end lost 3 bases, the J end lost 7 bases, and 17 bases lay between the germline ends. The CDR3 coding sequence is TGTGCCAGCAGCTCGATCTCAACCGGGAGAAATGAGCAGTTCTTC. Its protein is CASSSISTGRNEQFF. The full variable domain, completed using reference TRBV5-6 and TRBJ2-1, is DAGVTQSPTHLIKTRGQQVTLRCSPKSGHDTVSWYQQALGQGPQFIFQYYEEEERQRGNFPDRFSGHQFPNYSSELNVNALLLGDSALYLCASSSISTGRNEQFFGPGTRLTVL.

The J gene is TRBJ2-1, the V gene TRBV4-1; D gene uncertain. Germline V CDR1 and CDR2: MGHRA, YSYEKL. V was clipped by 6 bases and J by 8 bases, with 14 bases between them. The CDR3 is 13 amino acids. This CDR3 is CASSSLPGDEQFF. The CDR3 DNA reads TGCGCCAGCAGTTCCCTCCCGGGCGATGAGCAGTTCTTC.

The genes are TRBV7-9 and TRBJ1-1, with 8 bases aligning to TRBD1. V gave up 9 bases and J gave up 0 bases; unmatched junction bases: 9. Germline V gives CDR1 SEHNR, CDR2 FQNEAQ (reference sequence). The length of the CDR3 is 15 residues. CDR3 sequence reads: CASTGGAPVNTEAFF. As DNA, the CDR3 is TGTGCCAGTACAGGGGGAGCGCCTGTGAACACTGAAGCTTTCTTT.

The J gene is TRBJ2-7, the V gene TRBV2; D possibly corresponds to TRBD1 (5 bases). V lost 7 bases, J lost 3 bases, and 13 bases lay in between. Germline V CDR1 and CDR2: SNHLY, FYNNEI. There are 13 residues in the CDR3. This chain's CDR3 is CASTDRLSYEQYF. CDR3 sequence (DNA): TGTGCCAGCACCGACAGATTGAGCTACGAGCAGTACTTC.

The chain combines TRBV4-1 with TRBJ2-7; 8 positions agree with TRBD1. Germline CDR1 MGHRA, CDR2 YSYEKL. CDR3 length: 17 residues. V was clipped by 2 bases and J by 2 bases; unmatched bases: 11. This chain's CDR3 is CASSQSGPGTGTYEQYF. CDR3 bases: TGCGCCAGCAGCCAAAGTGGCCCCGGGACAGGTACCTACGAGCAGTACTTC.

J is TRBJ2-5 and V is TRBV5-5, with D unresolved. Germline CDR1 reads SGHKS; CDR2 reads YYEKEE (reference sequence). V was trimmed by 2 bases and J by 1 base, leaving 6 bases between them. CDR3 length equals 13 residues. The CDR3 coding sequence is TGTGCCAGCAGCTTAGCAGTCCAAGAGACCCAGTACTTC. The encoded protein is CASSLAVQETQYF.

This clone was observed once. V gene TRBV5-1 combines with J gene TRBJ2-3; weak D call: TRBD2 (5 bases). Between the trimmed V and J ends, which lost 1 base and 6 bases, there was a span of 18 bases. From germline, CDR1 is SGHRS and CDR2 YFSETQ. The CDR3 spans 16 residues. The CDR3 DNA reads TGCGCCAGCAGCTTGTTGAGGGAGAGCTATGAGGATACGCAGTATTTT. Residues: CASSLLRESYEDTQYF.

Comment on this clone: Other DNA sequences in this specimen translate into the identical CDR3. The V call is TRBV9, the J call TRBJ2-3, with 10 positions matching TRBD2. V lost 2 bases to trimming and J lost 2 bases; unmatched junction nucleotides: 2. CDR3 length: 15 amino acids. Per germline, CDR1 SGDLS and CDR2 YYNGEE. CDR3 nucleotide sequence: TGTGCCAGCAGCGTCGGACTAGCGGACACAGATACGCAGTATTTT. Its translation is CASSVGLADTDTQYF.

The chain couples TRBV13 to TRBJ1-2, with D maybe TRBD1 (6 bases). V was shortened by 5 bases and J by 6 bases, with 25 bases between the two germline ends. In germline, CDR1 is PRHDT, CDR2 FYEKMQ (reference sequence). The CDR3 has 17 residues. CDR3 in amino acids: CASSHEGSAGTRDGYTF. In DNA form, the CDR3 reads TGTGCCAGCAGCCATGAAGGCTCGGCAGGGACAAGAGATGGCTACACCTTC.

The chain has TRBV6-1 and TRBJ2-7; D is unresolved. The CDR3 has 11 residues. From germline, CDR1 is MNHNS and CDR2 SASEGT. V lost 8 bases to trimming and J lost 2 bases, with 7 bases between them. CDR3 sequence: CASYTAYEQYF. CDR3 DNA sequence: TGTGCCAGCTATACCGCCTACGAGCAGTACTTC.

The chain employs TRBV11-2 and TRBJ2-7, with D possibly called TRBD1 or TRBD2 (6 bases each). The CDR3 is 13 amino acids. In germline, CDR1 is SGHAT, CDR2 FQNNGV. The V end was cut by 6 bases, the J end by 3 bases, with 12 bases between. CDR3 amino acids: CASRGGYDYEQYF. The CDR3 bases are TGTGCCAGCAGAGGGGGGTACGACTACGAGCAGTACTTC.

This chain uses TRBV9 with TRBJ2-2; no firm D call. Looked up from germline, CDR1 is SGDLS and CDR2 is YYNGEE. V lost 3 bases and J 3 bases, leaving 18 bases between the germline ends. The CDR3 has 17 residues. CDR3 sequence reads: CASSDPRLGGDTGELFF. As DNA, the CDR3 is TGTGCCAGCAGCGATCCCAGACTTGGTGGTGACACCGGGGAGCTGTTTTTT. The full variable domain, its missing parts supplied by reference TRBV9 and TRBJ2-2, is DSGVTQTPKHLITATGQRVTLRCSPRSGDLSVYWYQQSLDQGLQFLIQYYNGEERAKGNILERFSAQQFPDLHSELNLSSLELGDSALYFCASSDPRLGGDTGELFFGEGSRLTVL.

The chain employs TRBV7-9 and TRBJ2-5; TRBD1 matches at 9 bases. V shed 0 bases and J 3 bases; nucleotides not matched to a gene: 2. Germline CDR1 is SEHNR and CDR2 is FQNEAQ (reference sequence). CDR3 length: 15 residues. CDR3 DNA sequence: TGTGCCAGCAGCTTAGCGGGACAGGGTAAAGAGACCCAGTACTTC. Translating gives CASSLAGQGKETQYF.

The V and J genes are TRBV5-1 and TRBJ2-1; the D gene could be TRBD1 or TRBD2 (5 bases each). This CDR3 has 15 amino acids. Trimming left V 4 bases short and J 2 bases short, with 13 bases between. CDR1 SGHRS and CDR2 YFSETQ come from the germline V gene. This chain's CDR3 is CASSEGPKPYNEQFF. DNA of the CDR3: TGCGCCAGCAGCGAGGGACCGAAGCCCTACAATGAGCAGTTCTTC.

V usage is TRBV5-5 and J usage is TRBJ2-1; 11 bases align to TRBD1. V lost 0 bases to trimming and J lost 6 bases; unmatched junction nucleotides: 2. The CDR3 has 15 amino acids. In germline, CDR1 is SGHKS, CDR2 YYEKEE (reference sequence). Here the CDR3 reads CASSLEGTGGNEQFF. The DNA of the CDR3 is TGTGCCAGCAGCTTGGAGGGGACAGGGGGCAATGAGCAGTTCTTC.